This T cell receptor (beta chain) was captured in a study of blood T cell repertoires in COVID-19. The overall study: Some COVID-19 samples were acute and others convalescent; all came from the United States, Italy and Spain. In each case, the material was cDNA or gDNA derived from T cells, B-cell-depleted T cells, or PBMCs.

Original processing methods: Estimated nucleated cell counts came from reference gene primer amplification. Profiling relied on immunoSEQ multiplex PCR, and the TCRdb table lists in-frame clones only, not all of them. Clone size and V and J calls were adopted from that table, with D and trimming inferred from the DNA. This sample carries about 120,000 clones, about three quarters of them seen once, and the ten largest clones take around 5.9%. This CDR3 region has 16 residues. Germline loops: CDR1 SGHRS, CDR2 YFSETQ. Trimming took off 4 bases at V and 1 base at J, with 18 bases between the two ends. The receptor was derived from a man aged 65 to 79 with acute or convalescent COVID-19. This chain connects TRBV5-1 to TRBJ2-7; D may be TRBD1 (5 bases). The specimen sequenced was peripheral blood. The CDR3 spells CASSIGTGRVSYEQYF. The CDR3 nucleotides are TGCGCCAGCAGCATTGGAACGGGCAGGGTTTCCTACGAGCAGTACTTC. The full variable domain, rest sourced from reference TRBV5-1 and TRBJ2-7, is KAGVTQTPRYLIKTRGQQVTLSCSPISGHRSVSWYQQTPGQGLQFLFEYFSETQRNKGNFPGRFSGRQFSNSRSEMNVSTLELGDSALYLCASSIGTGRVSYEQYFGPGTRLTVT.